The T cell receptor (beta chain) under discussion was sequenced for a study of T-cell reconstitution after alpha-beta-depleted transplantation in children. Study conclusions and caveats: Surviving recipient T cells and intrathymic progenitors accounted for some patients' high TCRbeta diversity at day 60. The authors attributed T-cell counts and diversity one year after transplant mostly to newly produced T cells. In patients about two months after transplant, alpha-beta T cells reportedly arose from several hundred expanded graft clones.

Trimming took off 2 bases at V and 0 bases at J, with 17 bases between the two ends. Germline loops: CDR1 MNHEY, CDR2 SVGEGT. This CDR3 has 18 residues. For TCRbeta, the library was prepared with unique molecular identifiers. TCRdb passed the PCR reads through MiXCR, listing each CDR3 protein once. The repertoire holds about 980,000 distinct CDR3 sequences, under 30% seen once, with approximately 30% in the top ten. Notes on this clonotype: Its antigen is still unknown.

The chain has TRBV6-2 or TRBV6-3 and TRBJ2-1, with D possibly TRBD2 on 7 matching bases. Specimen: PBMCs, mostly from graft donor cells, collected 360 days after TCRalphabeta/CD19-depleted stem cell transplant. The TCR sequence derives from a boy younger than two who had a stem cell transplant for SCID, so the T cells may come from the graft donor. Here the CDR3 reads CASSYERGGPLSYNEQFF. CDR3 DNA sequence: TGTGCCAGCAGTTACGAAAGGGGGGGCCCCCTCTCCTACAATGAGCAGTTCTTC.